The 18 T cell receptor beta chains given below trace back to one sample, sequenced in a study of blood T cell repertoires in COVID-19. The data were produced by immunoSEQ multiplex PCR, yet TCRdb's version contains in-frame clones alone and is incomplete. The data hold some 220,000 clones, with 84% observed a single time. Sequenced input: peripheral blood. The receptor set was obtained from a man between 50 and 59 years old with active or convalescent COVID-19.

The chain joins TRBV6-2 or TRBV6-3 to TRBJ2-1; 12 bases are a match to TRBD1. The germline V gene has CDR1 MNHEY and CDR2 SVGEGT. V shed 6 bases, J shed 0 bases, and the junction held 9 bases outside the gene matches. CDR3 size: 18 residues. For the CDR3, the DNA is TGTGCCAGCAGCCCTCAGGGGACAGGGGGCATCTCCTACAATGAGCAGTTCTTC. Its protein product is CASSPQGTGGISYNEQFF.

The CDR3 sequence: CASSLGGHNEQFF. CDR3 DNA sequence: TGTGCCAGCAGCTTAGGGGGCCACAATGAGCAGTTCTTC. This chain connects TRBV11-2 to TRBJ2-1, with D perhaps TRBD1 (5 bases). Germline V gives CDR1 SGHAT, CDR2 FQNNGV. V gave up 1 base and J gave up 5 bases, with 6 bases separating them. The CDR3 contains 13 residues.

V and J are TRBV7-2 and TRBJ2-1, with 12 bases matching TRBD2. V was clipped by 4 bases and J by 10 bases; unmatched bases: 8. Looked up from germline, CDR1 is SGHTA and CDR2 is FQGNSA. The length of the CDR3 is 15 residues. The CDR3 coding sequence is TGTGCCAGCAGCTCCCTACTAGCGGGAGGCGGCGAGCAGTTCTTC. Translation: CASSSLLAGGGEQFF. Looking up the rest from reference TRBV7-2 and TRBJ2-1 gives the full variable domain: GAGVSQSPSNKVTEKGKDVELRCDPISGHTALYWYRQSLGQGLEFLIYFQGNSAPDKSGLPSDRFSAERTGGSVSTLTIQRTQQEDSAVYLCASSSLLAGGGEQFFGPGTRLTVL.

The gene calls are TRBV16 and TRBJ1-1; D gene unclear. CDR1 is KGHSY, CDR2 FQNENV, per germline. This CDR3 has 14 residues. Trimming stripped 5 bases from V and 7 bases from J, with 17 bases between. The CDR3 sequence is CASSASREISEAFF. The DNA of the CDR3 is TGTGCCAGCAGCGCGTCCCGGGAGATTAGTGAAGCTTTCTTT.

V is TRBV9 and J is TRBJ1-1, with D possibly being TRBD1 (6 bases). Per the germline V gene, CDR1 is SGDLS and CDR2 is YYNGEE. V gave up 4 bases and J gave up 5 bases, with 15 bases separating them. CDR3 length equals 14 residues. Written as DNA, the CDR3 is TGTGCCAGCAGCCCTGGGGGGGCAATGACTGAAGCTTTCTTT. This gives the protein CASSPGGAMTEAFF. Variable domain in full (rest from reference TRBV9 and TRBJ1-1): DSGVTQTPKHLITATGQRVTLRCSPRSGDLSVYWYQQSLDQGLQFLIQYYNGEERAKGNILERFSAQQFPDLHSELNLSSLELGDSALYFCASSPGGAMTEAFFGQGTRLTVV.

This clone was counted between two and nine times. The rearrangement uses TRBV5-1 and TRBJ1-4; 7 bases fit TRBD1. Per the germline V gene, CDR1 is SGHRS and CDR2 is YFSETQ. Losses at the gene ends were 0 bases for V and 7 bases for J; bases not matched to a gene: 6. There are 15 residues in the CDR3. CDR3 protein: CASSLGGGIGEKLFF. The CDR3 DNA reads TGCGCCAGCAGCTTGGGAGGGGGCATAGGTGAAAAACTGTTTTTT.

DNA of the CDR3: TGTGCCAGCAGCCTCCGATCCCGGACTCCGAGGGATGAGCAGTTCTTC. Translating gives CASSLRSRTPRDEQFF. The rearrangement links TRBV7-9 to TRBJ2-1; D may be TRBD2 (5 bases). Trimming stripped 5 bases from V and 8 bases from J, with 22 bases between. Germline V gene lookup returns CDR1 SEHNR and CDR2 FQNEAQ (reference sequence). The CDR3 consists of 16 residues.

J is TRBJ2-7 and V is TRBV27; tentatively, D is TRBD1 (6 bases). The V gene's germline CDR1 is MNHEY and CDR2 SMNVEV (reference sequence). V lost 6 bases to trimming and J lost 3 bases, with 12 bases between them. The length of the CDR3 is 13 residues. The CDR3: CASSLRDNYEQYV. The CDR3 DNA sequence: TGTGCCAGCAGCTTACGGGACAACTACGAGCAGTACGTC.

The CDR3 is CASSKNTEAFF. The CDR3 region has the DNA TGTGCCAGCAGTAAGAACACTGAAGCTTTCTTT. This chain joins TRBV5-5 and TRBJ1-1, with D hard to call. The CDR3 consists of 11 residues. Germline V gene lookup returns CDR1 SGHKS and CDR2 YYEKEE (reference sequence). V dropped 5 bases and J dropped 1 base, with 3 bases sitting between them.

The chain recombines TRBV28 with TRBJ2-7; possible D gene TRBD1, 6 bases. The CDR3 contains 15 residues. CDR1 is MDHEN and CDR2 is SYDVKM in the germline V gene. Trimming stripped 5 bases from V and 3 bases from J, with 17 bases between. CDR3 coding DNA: TGTGCCAGCAGTCTCCCGGACAGTCAGTACTACGAGCAGTACTTC. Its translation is CASSLPDSQYYEQYF.

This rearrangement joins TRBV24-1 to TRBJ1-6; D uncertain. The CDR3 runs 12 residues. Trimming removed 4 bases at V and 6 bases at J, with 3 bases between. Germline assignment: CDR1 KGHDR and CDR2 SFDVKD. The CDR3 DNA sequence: TGTGCCACCAGTGAAGCTAATTCACCCCTCCACTTT. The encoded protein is CATSEANSPLHF.

CDR3 nucleotide sequence: TGTGCCATCAGTCGGACAGGAGGCCTCTCCGGAAACACCATATATTTT. It specifies CAISRTGGLSGNTIYF. The chain links TRBV10-3 to TRBJ1-3; 7 bases are a match to TRBD1. This CDR3 region has 16 residues. Germline V gene sequence: CDR1 ENHRY, CDR2 SYGVKD. V shed 5 bases, J shed 4 bases, and the junction held 11 bases outside the gene matches.

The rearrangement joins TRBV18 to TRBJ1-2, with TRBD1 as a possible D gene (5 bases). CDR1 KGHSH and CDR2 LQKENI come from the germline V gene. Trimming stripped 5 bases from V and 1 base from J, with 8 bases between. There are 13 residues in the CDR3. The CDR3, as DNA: TGTGCCAGCTCAACGACAGATAACTATGGCTACACCTTC. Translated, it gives CASSTTDNYGYTF.

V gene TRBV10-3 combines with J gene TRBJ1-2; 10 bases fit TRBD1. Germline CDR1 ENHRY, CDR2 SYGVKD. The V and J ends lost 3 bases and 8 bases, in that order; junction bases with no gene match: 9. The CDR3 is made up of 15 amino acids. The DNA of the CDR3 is TGTGCCATCAGTGATCGGGACAGGGGAGTCTACGGCTACACCTTC. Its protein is CAISDRDRGVYGYTF.

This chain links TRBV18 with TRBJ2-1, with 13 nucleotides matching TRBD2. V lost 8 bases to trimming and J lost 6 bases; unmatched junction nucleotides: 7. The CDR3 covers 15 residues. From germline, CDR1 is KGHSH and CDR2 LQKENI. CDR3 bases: TGTGCCAGCCAAGGGGGACTAGCGGGAATCAATGAGCAGTTCTTC. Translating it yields CASQGGLAGINEQFF.

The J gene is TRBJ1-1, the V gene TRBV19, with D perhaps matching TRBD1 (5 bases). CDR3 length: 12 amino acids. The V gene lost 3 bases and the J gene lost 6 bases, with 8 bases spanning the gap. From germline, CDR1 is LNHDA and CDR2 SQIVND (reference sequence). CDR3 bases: TGTGCCAGTAGTATCCGGGACTCTGAAGCTTTCTTT. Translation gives CASSIRDSEAFF.

DNA of the CDR3: TGTGCCAGCAGCCCATGGGACAGGCGGGAGACCCAGTACTTC. This codes for CASSPWDRRETQYF. The chain couples TRBV7-9 to TRBJ2-5; 8 bases align to TRBD1. Trimming at V came to 5 bases and at J to 5 bases, leaving 7 bases not matched to a gene. CDR3 length: 14 residues. Germline V gene data show CDR1 as SEHNR and CDR2 as FQNEAQ (reference sequence).

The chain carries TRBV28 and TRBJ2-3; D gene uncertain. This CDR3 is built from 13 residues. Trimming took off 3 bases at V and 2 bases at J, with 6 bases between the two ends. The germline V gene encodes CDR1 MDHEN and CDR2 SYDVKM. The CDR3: CASSFVHTDTQYF. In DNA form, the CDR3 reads TGTGCCAGCAGTTTTGTCCACACAGATACGCAGTATTTT.